A selection of T cell receptor beta chains follows, all from one sample in a study of cytomegalovirus exposure and HLA in healthy donors. Some clones are missing from TCRdb's copy, which holds only in-frame ones; the method was immunoSEQ multiplex PCR. The repertoire holds about 94,000 clones, with about three fifths as singletons. The sample taken for sequencing was PBMCs. Every receptor here comes from a man aged 25 to 40 in good health and CMV-seronegative. The CDR3 runs from the conserved cysteine through the conserved F or W. Each record gives: J gene, V gene, clone size, D gene, CDR3 protein. The D gene is left open where the match is weak. Size tells how often a clone was seen (once, few, many) or the class of an expanded clone, and some rows leave it out.

j_gene: TRBJ2-5; v_gene: TRBV7-8; abundance: NA; d_gene: NA; CDR3aa: CASRNRGRPETQYF
j_gene: TRBJ2-3; v_gene: TRBV7-3; abundance: few; d_gene: TRBD2; CDR3aa: CASSLWVASGASTDTQYF
j_gene: TRBJ2-3; v_gene: TRBV7-3; abundance: NA; d_gene: TRBD2; CDR3aa: CASSQGLAPSTDTQYF
j_gene: TRBJ2-7; v_gene: TRBV7-9; abundance: NA; d_gene: NA; CDR3aa: CASSLGGVEQYF
j_gene: TRBJ2-4; v_gene: TRBV7-8; abundance: once; d_gene: NA; CDR3aa: CASSRGVGNIQYF
j_gene: TRBJ2-7; v_gene: TRBV4-1; abundance: NA; d_gene: TRBD1; CDR3aa: CASSQGVGTVYEQYF
j_gene: TRBJ2-2; v_gene: TRBV13; abundance: NA; d_gene: TRBD2; CDR3aa: CASSFRGGGGPPGELFF
j_gene: TRBJ2-7; v_gene: TRBV29-1; abundance: NA; d_gene: TRBD1; CDR3aa: CSVEEVQGAGEQYF
j_gene: TRBJ1-2; v_gene: TRBV7-3; abundance: few; d_gene: NA; CDR3aa: CASSLTGPANYGYTF
j_gene: TRBJ2-1; v_gene: TRBV7-2; abundance: NA; d_gene: NA; CDR3aa: CASSFEALNEQFF
j_gene: TRBJ1-5; v_gene: TRBV2; abundance: NA; d_gene: NA; CDR3aa: CASSVREQPQHF
j_gene: TRBJ1-1; v_gene: TRBV2; abundance: NA; d_gene: TRBD1; CDR3aa: CASSSQGGNTEAFF
j_gene: TRBJ1-3; v_gene: TRBV30; abundance: NA; d_gene: TRBD1; CDR3aa: CAWMDRGNSGNTIYF
j_gene: TRBJ2-1; v_gene: TRBV29-1; abundance: once; d_gene: NA; CDR3aa: CSVFISSYNEQFF
j_gene: TRBJ2-1; v_gene: TRBV6-5; abundance: NA; d_gene: TRBD2; CDR3aa: CASSLTSGSYNEQFF
j_gene: TRBJ1-1; v_gene: TRBV19; abundance: NA; d_gene: TRBD1; CDR3aa: CASSNVQGAVTEAFF
j_gene: TRBJ2-3; v_gene: TRBV23-1; abundance: NA; d_gene: TRBD1; CDR3aa: CASSPTGVTDTQYF
j_gene: TRBJ2-7; v_gene: TRBV6-5; abundance: few; d_gene: NA; CDR3aa: CASSNRDSGAYEQYF
j_gene: TRBJ2-3; v_gene: TRBV5-4; abundance: once; d_gene: NA; CDR3aa: CASSFLTDTQYF
j_gene: TRBJ1-6; v_gene: TRBV4-1; abundance: NA; d_gene: TRBD1; CDR3aa: CASSQDGTGSNSPLHF
j_gene: TRBJ2-1; v_gene: TRBV19; abundance: NA; d_gene: TRBD2; CDR3aa: CASSIKRSGGDNEQFF
j_gene: TRBJ2-2; v_gene: TRBV19; abundance: few; d_gene: TRBD2; CDR3aa: CASRAGVENTGELFF
j_gene: TRBJ2-7; v_gene: TRBV6-5; abundance: NA; d_gene: TRBD1; CDR3aa: CASRQGQGAYEQYF
j_gene: TRBJ2-7; v_gene: TRBV18; abundance: NA; d_gene: TRBD2; CDR3aa: CASSPSGRNYEQYF
j_gene: TRBJ2-7; v_gene: TRBV9; abundance: NA; d_gene: NA; CDR3aa: CASSVAGVPYEQYF
j_gene: TRBJ2-5; v_gene: TRBV6-4; abundance: NA; d_gene: TRBD1; CDR3aa: CASRPLTGTGETQYF
j_gene: TRBJ2-7; v_gene: TRBV13; abundance: few; d_gene: NA; CDR3aa: CASSQRARSPYEQYF
j_gene: TRBJ1-6; v_gene: TRBV5-1; abundance: NA; d_gene: TRBD1; CDR3aa: CASSLMDRGNSPLHF
j_gene: TRBJ2-1; v_gene: TRBV4-1; abundance: NA; d_gene: NA; CDR3aa: CASSLLNEQFF
j_gene: TRBJ2-2; v_gene: TRBV7-9; abundance: NA; d_gene: NA; CDR3aa: CASSLGTGSAGELFF
j_gene: TRBJ2-7; v_gene: TRBV2; abundance: NA; d_gene: NA; CDR3aa: CASKMEQDTYEQYF
j_gene: TRBJ2-6; v_gene: TRBV27; abundance: NA; d_gene: NA; CDR3aa: CASSFLPTGSGANVLTF